The T cell receptor (beta chain) described here comes from a study of shared clonotypes between healthy human individuals. In the study overall: CD8 memory received one plate per donor, CD8 naive two, CD4 memory three and CD4 naive three. Findings of the study overall: Rarefaction exposed incomplete sorted-subset sequencing despite large depth.

CDR1 MNHEY and CDR2 SVGAGI come from the germline V gene. Trimming removed 8 bases from V and 1 base from J, with 14 bases in between. The CDR3 loop spans 14 amino acids. The naive CD8 population came from CD45RO-negative cells selected for CCR7, without terminally differentiated effector memory CD45RA+ cells. Genomic DNA of every subset was divided equally among multiple immunoSEQ plates. Here immunoSEQ multiplex PCR was the method, and the copy in TCRdb shows in-frame clones only, minus some. The profile shows around 2.1 million clones, 93% of them singletons. This clone was detected once. As yet, its antigen is unknown.

Sequenced material: naive CD8+ T cells from PBMCs. This TCR was sampled from a man younger than 35 in good health. Some clones in this sample may be carry-over from other donors' samples. The V gene is TRBV6-5, the J gene TRBJ2-5; tentatively, D is TRBD1 or TRBD2 (5 bases each). The CDR3 DNA reads TGTGCCAGCCGACGGTGGGGGACCCAAGAGACCCAGTACTTC. Protein product: CASRRWGTQETQYF.